This is a list of T cell receptor beta chains from one sample in a study of blood T cell repertoires in COVID-19. Using immunoSEQ multiplex PCR, the repertoire was profiled, and TCRdb retains in-frame clones only, with some absent. The sample lists 150,000 to 200,000 clones, 88% occurring once. The specimen sequenced was PBMCs or T cells enriched from blood (not recorded which). The receptors were sampled from a woman aged 18-35 years who had recovered from COVID-19. CDR3s leave out the opening cysteine and the closing phenylalanine or tryptophan. Fields, in order: CDR3 protein, D gene, V gene, J gene. A D gene is named only where the DNA matches it firmly.

CDR3: ASLLRGNNEQF; D: -; V: TRBV5-6; J: TRBJ2-1
CDR3: ASSTARLDQPQH; D: -; V: TRBV10-2; J: TRBJ1-5
CDR3: ASSGAGAFHEQF; D: TRBD2; V: TRBV9; J: TRBJ2-1
CDR3: ASSSRLAGVSDTQY; D: TRBD2; V: TRBV7-2; J: TRBJ2-3
CDR3: ASSPQGGATEAF; D: TRBD1; V: TRBV5-1; J: TRBJ1-1
CDR3: ASSGLAGSGGELF; D: TRBD2; V: TRBV2; J: TRBJ2-2
CDR3: ASERPAGTYEQY; D: -; V: TRBV28; J: TRBJ2-7
CDR3: AISEGADITYEQY; D: -; V: TRBV10-3; J: TRBJ2-7
CDR3: ASSDSTGGAF; D: TRBD1; V: TRBV6-2/TRBV6-3; J: TRBJ1-1
CDR3: ASSTQQGPYEQY; D: TRBD1; V: TRBV7-2; J: TRBJ2-7
CDR3: ASSPDSYSYNEQF; D: -; V: TRBV18; J: TRBJ2-1
CDR3: AIRERDSYNEQF; D: TRBD2; V: TRBV10-3; J: TRBJ2-1